The TCR beta chain described here comes from a study of cytomegalovirus exposure and HLA in healthy donors. Study observations and caveats: There were under 200 TCR beta chains listed as cytomegalovirus-associated.

V was shortened by 2 bases and J by 0 bases, with 21 bases between the two germline ends. Germline V gives CDR1 SGHRS, CDR2 YFSETQ. The CDR3 contains 20 residues. 13 Jbeta primers and 60 Vbeta primers were used for the PCR. TCRdb keeps only in-frame clones here, not all; method: immunoSEQ multiplex PCR. The sample includes 110,000 or so clones, roughly 71% of them seen just once. This clone was detected a few times. No antigen is known for it. The source of this sequence is a man aged 18-30 years in good health and CMV-seropositive. The chain is built from TRBV5-1 and TRBJ2-6; D might be TRBD1 (5 bases). The sample taken for sequencing was PBMCs. In DNA, the CDR3 is TGCGCCAGCAGCTTCTTTCCAAAGGACACATATTTCTCTGGGGCCAACGTCCTGACTTTC. This sequence encodes CASSFFPKDTYFSGANVLTF.